These T cell receptor beta chains were read from a single sample in a study of regulatory T cells in long-lasting Graves disease. Each CDR3 protein gets one entry after TCRdb re-called the multiplex PCR reads with MiXCR. This sample carries about 500,000 distinct CDR3 sequences, approximately 12% of them seen once, and the ten largest clones take roughly 8.9%. These records were also assigned to another study, of T cells in Graves' hyperthyroidism and ophthalmopathy.

The sample consisted of peripheral blood mononuclear cells (PBMCs), taken at new diagnosis, from a patient treated with antithyroid drugs. Receptors originate from a woman under 40 with Graves disease. Each CDR3 is given with its conserved first and last residue. The D gene is left open where the match is weak. Size tells how often a clone was seen (once, few, many) or the class of an expanded clone, and some rows leave it out.

d_gene	j_gene	abundance	v_gene	CDR3aa	CDR3nt
.	TRBJ2-1	many	TRBV24-1	CATSDLLGPNNEQFF	TGTGCCACCAGTGATCTTCTGGGACCTAACAATGAGCAGTTCTTC
TRBD1	TRBJ1-5	.	TRBV7-8	CASSLDDRESNQPQHF	TGTGCCAGCAGCTTAGACGACAGGGAAAGCAATCAGCCCCAGCATTTT
TRBD2	TRBJ2-3	.	TRBV29-1	CSVELLAGSDTQYF	TGCAGCGTTGAATTGCTAGCGGGATCTGATACGCAGTATTTT
.	TRBJ1-1	.	TRBV7-9	CASSGSRPGRSLQDTEAFF	TGTGCCAGCAGCGGCTCGCGTCCTGGCCGATCACTGCAAGACACTGAAGCTTTCTTT
.	TRBJ1-5	few	TRBV30	CAWSPQPGNYQPQHF	TGTGCCTGGAGCCCCCAACCAGGGAACTATCAGCCCCAGCATTTT
.	TRBJ2-1	many	TRBV19	CASSADPARGNEQFF	TGTGCCAGTAGTGCTGACCCCGCGAGGGGGAATGAGCAGTTCTTC
.	TRBJ2-1	many	TRBV18	CASSPWRGPPSYNEQFF	TGTGCCAGCTCACCTTGGAGAGGTCCCCCCTCTTACAATGAGCAGTTCTTC
TRBD1	TRBJ1-1	many	TRBV20-1	CSARAGGRTEAFF	TGCAGTGCTAGGGCAGGGGGGAGGACTGAAGCTTTCTTT
.	TRBJ1-2	many	TRBV13	CASSPGAGYTF	TGTGCCAGCAGCCCCGGGGCTGGCTACACCTTC
TRBD2	TRBJ2-2	few	TRBV19	CASTRGANTGELFF	TGTGCCAGTACACGGGGGGCGAACACCGGGGAGCTGTTTTTT
.	TRBJ2-3	many	TRBV6-2/TRBV6-3	CASLLAGGYTDTQYF	TGTGCCAGCTTGTTGGCGGGTGGATACACAGATACGCAGTATTTT
.	TRBJ2-3	many	TRBV11-2	CASSLVGTQYF	TGTGCCAGCAGCTTAGTTGGTACGCAGTATTTT
.	TRBJ1-1	many	TRBV19	CASSRLGGNTEAFF	TGTGCCAGTAGCCGGTTGGGGGGTAACACTGAAGCTTTCTTT